A selection of T cell receptor beta chains follows, all from one sample in a study of blood T cell repertoires in COVID-19. Using immunoSEQ multiplex PCR, the repertoire was profiled, and TCRdb retains in-frame clones only, with some absent. The sample yields 250,000 to 350,000 clones, around 91% seen once. Sequencing was done on a sample of PBMCs or T cells enriched from blood (not recorded which). The receptors here all came from a woman between 18 and 29 years old who had recovered from COVID-19. CDR3s include the opening cysteine and the closing phenylalanine or tryptophan. The order of the fields is J gene, D gene, clone size, V gene, CDR3 DNA, CDR3 protein. The D gene is left open where the match is weak. Expanded clones are given a class, and other clones once, few, many or no size at all.

TRBJ2-6	.	.	TRBV7-9	TGTGCCAGCAGCCGGGCGGCAGGGCTCCTCTCTGGGGCCAACGTCCTGACTTTC	CASSRAAGLLSGANVLTF
TRBJ1-5	.	.	TRBV4-1	TGCGCCAGCAGCCCCGGGACAACCGGTCAGCCCCAGCATTTT	CASSPGTTGQPQHF
TRBJ2-3	TRBD2	.	TRBV19	TGTGCCAGTAGTATAAATTCCGGTCCTAGCGGGAGCACAGATACGCAGTATTTT	CASSINSGPSGSTDTQYF
TRBJ1-5	.	once	TRBV5-1	TGCGCCAGCAGCCCCGAAGGGCAGGCGGGCCAGCCCCAGCATTTT	CASSPEGQAGQPQHF
TRBJ1-6	.	.	TRBV10-2	TGCGCCAGCAGTGGGAGGGCAGGGTTTGGTTCACCCCTCCACTTT	CASSGRAGFGSPLHF
TRBJ1-2	TRBD1	.	TRBV6-5	TGTGCCAGCAGTTACGTGAGGGGGCCTTATGGCTACACCTTC	CASSYVRGPYGYTF
TRBJ1-1	TRBD1	.	TRBV7-7	TGTGCTAGCAGCTCGTGGACAGGGGAGAACACTGAAGCTTTCTTT	CASSSWTGENTEAFF
TRBJ1-1	.	.	TRBV7-3	TGTGCCAGCAGCTTATGGGGGGGAACTGAAGCTTTCTTT	CASSLWGGTEAFF
TRBJ1-1	TRBD1	once	TRBV2	TGTGCCAGCAGTGGGGACAGGGCCATCTTCGAAGCTTTCTTT	CASSGDRAIFEAFF
TRBJ1-4	.	.	TRBV10-1	TGCGCCCTAAGGGAGGGGGTCTCCCTCTCAACTAATGAAAAACTGTTTTTT	CALREGVSLSTNEKLFF
TRBJ2-3	.	.	TRBV4-2	TGTGCCAGCAGCCAAGGTCGGTCAGATACGCAGTATTTT	CASSQGRSDTQYF
TRBJ1-2	TRBD1	.	TRBV4-1	TGCGCCAGCAGCCTAAGGGGGCTCGACTATGGCTACACCTTC	CASSLRGLDYGYTF
TRBJ2-7	.	.	TRBV4-1	TGCGCCAGCAGCCCCCTCGGTGTCAGGGAAGGGAACGAGCAGTACTTC	CASSPLGVREGNEQYF
TRBJ1-2	.	.	TRBV5-1	TGCGCCAGCAGCTGGGCCCCGGGGGTTTATGGCTACACCTTC	CASSWAPGVYGYTF
TRBJ2-5	.	.	TRBV6-5	TGTGCCAGCATTCGGACACCCCAAGAGACCCAGTACTTC	CASIRTPQETQYF
TRBJ2-3	.	.	TRBV3-1/TRBV3-2	TGTGCCAGCAGCCAAACCTGGGGGGAGGCCACCACAGATACGCAGTATTTT	CASSQTWGEATTDTQYF
TRBJ1-5	.	few	TRBV10-1	TGCGCCAGCAGTGGGGGACTCGACCAGCCCCAGCATTTT	CASSGGLDQPQHF